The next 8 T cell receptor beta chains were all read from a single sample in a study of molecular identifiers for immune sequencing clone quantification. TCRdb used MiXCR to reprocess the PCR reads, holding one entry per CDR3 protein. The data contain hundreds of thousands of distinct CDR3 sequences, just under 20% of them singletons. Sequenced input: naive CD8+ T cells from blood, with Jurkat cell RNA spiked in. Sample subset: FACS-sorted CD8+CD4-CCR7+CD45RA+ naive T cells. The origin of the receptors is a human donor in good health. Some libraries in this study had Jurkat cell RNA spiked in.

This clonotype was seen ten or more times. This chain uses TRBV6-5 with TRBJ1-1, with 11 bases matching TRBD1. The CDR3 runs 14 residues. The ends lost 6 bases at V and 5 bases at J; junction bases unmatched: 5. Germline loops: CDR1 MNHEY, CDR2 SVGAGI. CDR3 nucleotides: TGTGCCAGCAGCTATGGGACAGGGGGTACTGAAGCTTTCTTT. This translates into CASSYGTGGTEAFF.

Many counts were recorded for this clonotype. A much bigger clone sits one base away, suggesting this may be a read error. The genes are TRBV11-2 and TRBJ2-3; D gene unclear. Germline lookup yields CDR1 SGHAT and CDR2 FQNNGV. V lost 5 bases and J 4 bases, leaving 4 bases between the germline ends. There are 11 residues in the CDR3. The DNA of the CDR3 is TGTGCCAGCAGCGGCCCAGATACGCAGTATTTT. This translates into CASSGPDTQYF.

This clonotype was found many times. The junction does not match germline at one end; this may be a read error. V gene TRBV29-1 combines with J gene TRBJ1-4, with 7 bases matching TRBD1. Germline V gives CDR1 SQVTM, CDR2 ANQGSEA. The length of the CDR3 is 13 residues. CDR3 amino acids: CSVEGGDSQLKSF. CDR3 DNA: TGCAGCGTTGAAGGGGGGGACAGCCAACTAAAATCCTTT.

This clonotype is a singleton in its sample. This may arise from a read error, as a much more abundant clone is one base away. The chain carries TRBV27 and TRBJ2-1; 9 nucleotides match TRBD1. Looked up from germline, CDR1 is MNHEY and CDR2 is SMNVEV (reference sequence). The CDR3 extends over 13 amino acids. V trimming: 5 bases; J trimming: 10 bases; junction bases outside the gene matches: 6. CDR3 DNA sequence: TGTGCCAGCAGTCGACAGGGGGTTAGCGAGCAGTTCTTC. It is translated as CASSRQGVSEQFF.

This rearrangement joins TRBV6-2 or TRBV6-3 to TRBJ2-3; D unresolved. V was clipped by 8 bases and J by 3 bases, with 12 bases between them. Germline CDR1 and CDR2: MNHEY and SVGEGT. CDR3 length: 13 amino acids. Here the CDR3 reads CASGLERTDTQYF. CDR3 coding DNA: TGTGCCAGCGGTTTAGAGAGGACAGATACGCAGTATTTT.

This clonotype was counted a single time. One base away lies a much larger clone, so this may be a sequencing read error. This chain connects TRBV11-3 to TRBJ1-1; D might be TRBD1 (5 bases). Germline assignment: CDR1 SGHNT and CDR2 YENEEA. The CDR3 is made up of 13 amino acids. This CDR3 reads CASGFAGGTEAFF. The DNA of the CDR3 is TGTGCCAGCGGCTTCGCCGGGGGGACTGAAGCTTTCTTT.

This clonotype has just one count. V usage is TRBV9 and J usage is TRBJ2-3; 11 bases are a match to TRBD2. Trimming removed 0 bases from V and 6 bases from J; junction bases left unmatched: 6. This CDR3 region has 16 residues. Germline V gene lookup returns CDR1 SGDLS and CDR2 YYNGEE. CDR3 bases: TGTGCCAGCAGCGTAGAGGGTAGCGGGGGGGCGGATACGCAGTATTTT. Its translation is CASSVEGSGGADTQYF. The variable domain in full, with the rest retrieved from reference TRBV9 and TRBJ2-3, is DSGVTQTPKHLITATGQRVTLRCSPRSGDLSVYWYQQSLDQGLQFLIQYYNGEERAKGNILERFSAQQFPDLHSELNLSSLELGDSALYFCASSVEGSGGADTQYFGPGTRLTVL.

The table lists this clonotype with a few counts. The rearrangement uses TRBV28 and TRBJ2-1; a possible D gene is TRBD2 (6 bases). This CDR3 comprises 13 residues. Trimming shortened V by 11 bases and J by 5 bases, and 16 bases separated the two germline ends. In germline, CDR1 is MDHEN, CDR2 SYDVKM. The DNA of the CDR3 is TGTGCCTCCGCGGCGGGAAGCGACAATGAGCAGTTCTTC. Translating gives CASAAGSDNEQFF.